This T cell receptor (beta chain) was found in a study of blood T cells in healthy people across ages (dated by TCRdb to between 2015 and 2017). Some background on the complete study: In model experiments, template switching captured about one uniquely barcoded TCR beta cDNA molecule for every two T cells. To track age-related changes in TCR beta repertoire diversity, the study relied on deep sequencing normalized with unique cDNA molecular identifiers. Four age groups were formed from the donors: young (average 16 years), middle-aged (approximately 40), aged (roughly 59) and long-lived (more than 75). To avoid experimental bias, donors of different ages were randomly spread across the sequencing lanes. Using the same blood draw, the study looked at two additional independent replicas of 1 million unique cDNA reads for two donors, one aged 18 to 30 and the other aged 80 or older.

Donors were 35 to 40 systemically healthy Caucasian individuals from Russia aged about 6 to 100 years. Each donor gave roughly 9.5 milliliters of peripheral blood, collected into EDTA-treated Vacutainer tubes. Ficoll-Paque density-gradient centrifugation was used to isolate PBMCs, with at least 6.5 million per sample. Total RNA, at least 6 micrograms per sample, was extracted from PBMCs with Trizol reagent. The percentages of naive CD45RAhigh/CD27high T cells were determined by flow cytometry on a PBMC aliquot from every donor. With respect to this clonotype: Its cognate antigen has yet to be identified. Nothing much larger sits one base from this clone, and base qualities are not available.

CDR1 and CDR2, per the germline V gene, are LGHNA and YNFKEQ. The CDR3 runs 16 residues from the cysteine to the phenylalanine. Kept here is only the CDR3 DNA, which spans 48 bases and is read in frame from base 1. The V and J ends are trimmed by 1 base and 3 bases, leaving 13 bases between them. Library preparation employed 5' RACE. Sequencing was carried out with an Illumina HiSeq 2500. A second PCR of roughly 6 to 11 cycles was run with a J-beta primer mix and a sample-barcoded 5' primer. A template-switch 5' adaptor carrying 12 random nucleotides introduced a unique molecular identifier onto each TCR beta cDNA molecule. Each sample yielded at least 2.5 million CDR3-containing paired-end reads. First-strand cDNA synthesis was performed from all RNA using the Mint cDNA synthesis kit, with priming by a TRBC-specific oligonucleotide. All cDNA was treated with uracil-DNA glycosylase and then went through a first 18-cycle PCR with the universal primers M1SS and BC2_uni_R. From the authors' description of their analysis: For normalization, 1 million high-quality reads were randomly selected from each sample, with every read carrying a distinct molecular identifier. Instead of being binned into consensus sequences, reads with shared molecular identifiers were discarded. MiTCR, run with a Q25 quality threshold and the strictest error-elimination algorithm, handled CDR3 identification, clonotype clustering and error correction. A nonparametric unseen species model with Euler transformation was used to estimate a lower bound on total TCR beta diversity. The public reads were run again by TCRdb, first through fastp at Q25 and then through MiXCR, and only productive beta chains were kept. One record per CDR3 amino acid sequence lists the most common genes and DNA. Here the V and J calls rest on TCRdb's processing, not on the authors' analysis. The sample table lists approximately 770,000 distinct CDR3 sequences, 58% of them with a count of one. 22% of the sample rests with the top ten.

The study at large found these results: Since profiling was done on bulk unsorted PBMCs, naive and antigen-experienced compartments could not be conclusively compared. Observed TCR beta diversity per million T cells fell roughly linearly with age, and a significant reduction was already apparent by age roughly 40. The percentage of naive T cells measured by flow cytometry correlated strongly with observed TCR beta diversity. Total diversity estimates from one million sequenced T cells were considered lower bounds and underestimates. The long-lived group showed more naive CD4+ T cells, fewer expanded clones and increased TCR diversity than the aged group, suggesting age selection. Donor CMV infection status was unknown, potentially confounding age-related changes in expanded clonotypes.

The clonotype was recovered from a man under 40 in good health. The sequencing sample was made of blood. The V gene is TRBV4-2 and the J gene is TRBJ2-1; the D call could be TRBD1 or TRBD2, with each sharing 5 bases. The DNA reads TGTGCCAGCAGCCAAGGGGGGAGCTCCGGCTACAATGAGCAGTTCTTC. It is translated as CASSQGGSSGYNEQFF.